This T cell receptor beta chain was sequenced for a study of blood T cell repertoires in COVID-19. At the level of the study: Samples came from the United States, Italy and Spain, spanning acute and convalescent COVID-19. T cells, B-cell-depleted T cells, or PBMCs supplied cDNA or gDNA.

V lost 3 bases to trimming and J lost 9 bases, with 12 bases between them. The CDR3 consists of 13 residues. CDR1 is MDHEN and CDR2 is SYDVKM in the germline V gene. Original methodology: The assay estimated nucleated cells by amplifying reference gene primers. The repertoire was sequenced with immunoSEQ multiplex PCR; TCRdb's copy has only in-frame clones and lacks some. The DNA gave D and trimming, while V, J and clone size come from that table. In the table there are approximately 75,000 clones, around 72% of which are singletons. The specimen sequenced was peripheral blood. The TCR originated in a human donor with acute or convalescent COVID-19. The donor label of this sample is uncertain. The V call is TRBV28, the J call TRBJ1-5; perhaps TRBD1 as D (5 bases). The CDR3 protein is CASSFGGGGPQHF. The DNA of the CDR3 is TGTGCCAGCAGTTTTGGGGGGGGAGGGCCCCAGCATTTT.